The 19 T cell receptor beta chains presented below share a single source sample, sequenced in a study of cytomegalovirus exposure and HLA in healthy donors. Here immunoSEQ multiplex PCR was the method, and the copy in TCRdb shows in-frame clones only, minus some. The data contain some 120,000 clones, around 96% of them singletons. Sequencing was done on a sample of PBMCs. The receptor set was obtained from a man aged 18 to 30 in good health and CMV-seronegative.

The rearrangement joins TRBV7-2 to TRBJ2-1; D remains ambiguous. Trimming left V 5 bases short and J 6 bases short, with 11 bases between. There are 13 residues in the CDR3. Looked up from germline, CDR1 is SGHTA and CDR2 is FQGNSA. CDR3 sequence (DNA): TGTGCCAGCAGCCTACTCGGGTCCAATGAGCAGTTCTTC. Residues: CASSLLGSNEQFF. Full variable domain (remainder filled in from reference TRBV7-2 and TRBJ2-1): GAGVSQSPSNKVTEKGKDVELRCDPISGHTALYWYRQSLGQGLEFLIYFQGNSAPDKSGLPSDRFSAERTGGSVSTLTIQRTQQEDSAVYLCASSLLGSNEQFFGPGTRLTVL.

The chain is built from TRBV7-8 and TRBJ2-7; TRBD1 agrees at 7 bases. CDR3 length: 14 residues. Per germline, CDR1 SGHVS and CDR2 FQNEAQ. Germline trimming cut 3 bases from V and 6 bases from J; bases unmatched to any gene: 8. The CDR3: CASSFETGWREQYF. DNA for the CDR3: TGTGCCAGCAGCTTCGAGACAGGGTGGCGCGAGCAGTACTTC.

The V call is TRBV7-9, the J call TRBJ2-4, with D unresolved. The CDR3 totals 14 residues. CDR1 and CDR2 (germline): SEHNR, FQNEAQ (reference sequence). Trimming stripped 1 base from V and 5 bases from J, with 9 bases between. Here the CDR3 DNA reads TGTGCCAGCAGCTTAGGCCCGGTGGAAAACATTCAGTACTTC. Its translation is CASSLGPVENIQYF.

To note about this clone: This same CDR3 is encoded by further DNA sequences in the sample. The chain has TRBV13 and TRBJ2-7, with D perhaps TRBD1 (5 bases). The CDR3 is 13 residues long. The V end lost 0 bases, the J end lost 3 bases, and 6 bases lay between the germline ends. Per the germline V gene, CDR1 is PRHDT and CDR2 is FYEKMQ (reference sequence). The CDR3 DNA reads TGTGCCAGCAGCTTAGGGCAGGGCTACGAGCAGTACTTC. It is translated as CASSLGQGYEQYF.

The V gene is TRBV30, the J gene TRBJ2-7; D gene unclear. V was trimmed by 0 bases and J by 7 bases, leaving 7 bases between them. In germline, CDR1 is GTSNPN, CDR2 SVGIG (reference sequence). The CDR3 covers 11 residues. CDR3 bases: TGTGCCTGGAGTGTACTGAGGGAGCAGTACTTC. As protein: CAWSVLREQYF.

For the CDR3, the DNA is TGTGCCAGCAGCCAGGGGGCACGAAGAAACACTGAAGCTTTCTTT. This translates into CASSQGARRNTEAFF. The rearrangement uses TRBV5-4 and TRBJ1-1, with 8 bases lining up with TRBD1. V was clipped by 4 bases and J by 2 bases; unmatched bases: 7. The CDR3 runs 15 residues. Germline CDR1 is SGHNT and CDR2 is YYREEE (reference sequence). Together with reference TRBV5-4 and TRBJ1-1, the CDR3 gives the full variable domain: ETGVTQSPTHLIKTRGQQVTLRCSSQSGHNTVSWYQQALGQGPQFIFQYYREEENGRGNFPPRFSGLQFPNYSSELNVNALELDDSALYLCASSQGARRNTEAFFGQGTRLTVV.

The chain links TRBV7-2 to TRBJ2-5; D gene ambiguous. Germline V gene lookup returns CDR1 SGHTA and CDR2 FQGNSA. Between the trimmed V and J ends, which lost 1 base and 5 bases, there was a span of 11 bases. CDR3 length: 14 amino acids. CDR3 nucleotides: TGTGCCAGCAGCTTAGATCCTGTCCGGGAGACCCAGTACTTC. The encoded protein is CASSLDPVRETQYF.

This chain links TRBV4-2 with TRBJ1-1; perhaps TRBD1 as D (6 bases). Trimming pared 3 bases from V and 8 bases from J, leaving 19 bases between. The CDR3 length is 15 residues. From germline, CDR1 is LGHNA and CDR2 YNFKEQ. The CDR3 protein is CASSQAGGRGVEAFF. In DNA form, the CDR3 reads TGTGCCAGCAGCCAGGCGGGGGGCCGAGGGGTGGAAGCTTTCTTT.

The rearrangement links TRBV28 to TRBJ1-2; perhaps TRBD1 as D (5 bases). CDR3 length: 13 amino acids. Trimming stripped 6 bases from V and 7 bases from J, with 15 bases between. Germline V lookup: CDR1 MDHEN, CDR2 SYDVKM. CDR3 DNA sequence: TGTGCCAGCAGCTTTTCCGGACATTCTGGCTACACCTTC. Amino acids: CASSFSGHSGYTF.

This chain connects TRBV4-1 to TRBJ2-7, with 7 bases aligning to TRBD2. This CDR3 comprises 19 residues. Trimming removed 0 bases from V and 0 bases from J; junction bases left unmatched: 14. Germline V lookup: CDR1 MGHRA, CDR2 YSYEKL. The CDR3, as DNA: TGCGCCAGCAGCCAAGATAGTCCCCCCGGGGGGACGGGCTCCTACGAGCAGTACTTC. Protein sequence: CASSQDSPPGGTGSYEQYF.

This clone was recorded only once. The chain employs TRBV5-1 and TRBJ1-2, with TRBD1 identical over 7 bases. The CDR3 loop spans 13 amino acids. The trim removed 7 bases at V and 6 bases at J, leaving 9 bases unmatched. Germline V gene sequence: CDR1 SGHRS, CDR2 YFSETQ. The CDR3 loop reads CASRYSDRDGYTF. The CDR3 DNA reads TGCGCCAGCCGATATAGCGACAGGGATGGCTACACCTTC.

The rearrangement joins TRBV5-4 to TRBJ2-5; 9 bases fit TRBD2. Germline loops: CDR1 SGHNT, CDR2 YYREEE (reference sequence). After removal of 2 bases from V and 4 bases from J, the junction contained 12 bases not matched to a gene. This CDR3 region has 17 residues. CDR3 residues: CASSFGISAGGTETQYF. In DNA form, the CDR3 reads TGTGCCAGCAGCTTTGGTATTTCGGCGGGAGGGACAGAGACCCAGTACTTC.

V usage is TRBV11-3 and J usage is TRBJ1-2, with 9 bases that match TRBD1. Trimming removed 3 bases from V and 7 bases from J; junction bases left unmatched: 3. The CDR3 contains 13 residues. The germline V gene encodes CDR1 SGHNT and CDR2 YENEEA. The DNA of the CDR3 is TGTGCCAGCAGCTTTACAGGGGGCTCTGGCTACACCTTC. Encoded protein: CASSFTGGSGYTF. Full variable domain (rest looked up from reference TRBV11-3 and TRBJ1-2): EAGVVQSPRYKIIEKKQPVAFWCNPISGHNTLYWYLQNLGQGPELLIRYENEEAVDDSQLPKDRFSAERLKGVDSTLKIQPAELGDSAVYLCASSFTGGSGYTFGSGTRLTVV.

The chain carries TRBV18 and TRBJ2-1; 11 nucleotides match TRBD2. Trimming took 5 bases from V and 3 from J; bases not matched to a gene: 6. Germline lookup yields CDR1 KGHSH and CDR2 LQKENI. The CDR3 runs 16 residues. The CDR3 region is CASSMRTSGSYNEQFF. DNA for the CDR3: TGTGCCAGCTCAATGAGAACTAGCGGGAGCTACAATGAGCAGTTCTTC.

The chain employs TRBV6-6 and TRBJ2-5; weak D call: TRBD1 (6 bases). CDR1 is MNHNY, CDR2 SVGAGI, per germline (reference sequence). This CDR3 has 13 residues. With 6 bases removed from V and 5 bases from J, the gap between germline ends came to 13 bases. CDR3 nucleotides: TGTGCCAGCAGCCAAGGGGGTGCCGAGACCCAGTACTTC. Translation gives CASSQGGAETQYF.

CDR3 DNA: TGTGCCAGCAGTCCGCGAGGGAGAGACAGGGGGCGGGAAGGTGAAAAACTGTTTTTT. Translation: CASSPRGRDRGREGEKLFF. The chain recombines TRBV28 with TRBJ1-4; 10 bases are a match to TRBD1. V shed 5 bases and J 7 bases; nucleotides not matched to a gene: 19. The CDR3 sequence is 19 residues long. Germline values: CDR1 MDHEN, CDR2 SYDVKM. The complete variable domain, with remaining parts taken from reference TRBV28 and TRBJ1-4, reads DVKVTQSSRYLVKRTGEKVFLECVQDMDHENMFWYRQDPGLGLRLIYFSYDVKMKEKGDIPEGYSVSREKKERFSLILESASTNQTSMYLCASSPRGRDRGREGEKLFFGSGTQLSVL.

J is TRBJ2-7 and V is TRBV27, with D tentatively TRBD1 (7 bases). V lost 6 bases, J lost 3 bases, and 12 bases lay in between. Per germline, CDR1 MNHEY and CDR2 SMNVEV (reference sequence). CDR3 length: 13 residues. The DNA of the CDR3 is TGTGCCAGCAGCCTCAGGGGGGTCTACGAGCAGTACTTC. Residues: CASSLRGVYEQYF.

The chain recombines TRBV12-5 with TRBJ2-1; 10 nucleotides align to TRBD2. CDR1 LGHNT and CDR2 FRNRAP come from the germline V gene. V was clipped by 0 bases and J by 9 bases; unmatched bases: 5. The CDR3 is 15 amino acids. The CDR3 loop reads CASGLVRLAGVEQFF. The CDR3 DNA reads TGTGCTAGTGGTTTGGTACGGCTAGCGGGAGTTGAGCAGTTCTTC.

V gene TRBV7-9 combines with J gene TRBJ2-7; 8 nucleotides agree with TRBD1. The CDR3 has 16 amino acids. The V gene end was trimmed by 0 bases and the J gene end by 3 bases; junction bases not matched to a gene: 7. Per the germline V gene, CDR1 is SEHNR and CDR2 is FQNEAQ (reference sequence). The CDR3 DNA sequence: TGTGCCAGCAGCTTAGCACCACAGGGGGAAAACTACGAGCAGTACTTC. Protein sequence: CASSLAPQGENYEQYF.